The text below deals with one T cell receptor beta chain. Its antigen is currently unknown. Generated by immunoSEQ multiplex PCR, the TCRdb table keeps only in-frame clones and is missing some. The sample holds about 88,000 clones, roughly 90% seen once. The CDR3 is made up of 11 amino acids. V lost 6 bases, J lost 10 bases, and 5 bases stayed unmatched. The germline gives CDR1 DFQATT, CDR2 SNEGSKA (reference sequence). The sample comes from a study of graft-versus-host responses after intestinal transplantation. J is TRBJ2-7 and V is TRBV20-1; the match to TRBD1 covers 11 bases. Sequencing was performed on unstimulated CD4+ T cells sorted from spleen or lymph node cells, taken before intestinal transplant. The sequence came from a human donor who received an intestinal transplant. The DNA of the CDR3 is TGCAGTGCCAGGACAGGGGGCCCCCAGTACTTC. The encoded protein is CSARTGGPQYF.